A single sample gave rise to the 29 T cell receptor beta chains below, sequenced in a study of vaccination and CD4 T cells after COVID-19. Their antigens are not known. The sample's treatment: approximately 11-day PBMC culture with coronavirus spike peptide pools or control peptides (ViraFEST assay). Cultured CD4+ T-cell DNA underwent Oncomine TCR Beta short-read sequencing. Using its own MiXCR run on the PCR reads, TCRdb lists one record per CDR3 protein. The data contain nearly 9,000 distinct CDR3 sequences, 55% to 65% of them singletons. What was sequenced was CD4+ T cells from blood, cultured in vitro. These receptors all stem from a human donor who had recovered from COVID-19.

CDR3 amino acids: CASSYVASGGTQETQYF. CDR3 nucleotides: TGTGCCAGCAGTTACGTGGCTAGCGGGGGCACACAAGAGACCCAGTACTTC. This rearrangement joins TRBV6-2 or TRBV6-3 to TRBJ2-5; 10 bases agree with TRBD2. This CDR3 is built from 17 residues. Trimming cost V 2 bases and J 2 bases; bases outside gene matches: 8. Looked up from germline, CDR1 is MNHEY and CDR2 is SVGEGT.

The V and J genes are TRBV18 and TRBJ1-1; a possible D gene is TRBD1 (5 bases). CDR1 is KGHSH, CDR2 LQKENI, per germline. The CDR3 runs to 17 residues. V was shortened by 3 bases and J by 4 bases, with 21 bases between the two germline ends. The CDR3 DNA reads TGTGCCAGCTCACCCAACCGGATGGGGGGACTAAGCACTGAAGCTTTCTTT. This sequence encodes CASSPNRMGGLSTEAFF.

This clonotype is labeled as large (0.1 to 1%). The chain recombines TRBV20-1 with TRBJ1-6; D ambiguous. The CDR3 covers 13 residues. CDR1 is DFQATT and CDR2 is SNEGSKA in the germline V gene (reference sequence). V shed 1 base and J shed 9 bases, with 10 bases lying between them. CDR3 sequence (DNA): TGCAGTGCTAGAGGGGGAGTAGGTTCACCCCTCCACTTT. It codes for CSARGGVGSPLHF.

This clonotype showed up just a few times. The chain has TRBV7-2 and TRBJ1-3; no firm D call. Trimming stripped 2 bases from V and 0 bases from J, with 8 bases between. Looked up from germline, CDR1 is SGHTA and CDR2 is FQGNSA. The CDR3 spans 15 residues. The CDR3 here is CASSLQQISGNTIYF. As DNA, the CDR3 is TGTGCCAGCAGCTTACAACAAATCTCTGGAAACACCATATATTTT.

The rearrangement links TRBV6-1 to TRBJ2-7; a possible D gene is TRBD2 (6 bases). The germline gives CDR1 MNHNS, CDR2 SASEGT. The CDR3 is 13 residues long. V was clipped by 6 bases and J by 3 bases, with 12 bases between them. For the CDR3, the DNA is TGTGCCAGCAGCCGGGGGATAGGCTACGAGCAGTACTTC. This translates into CASSRGIGYEQYF.

This sequence joins TRBV2 and TRBJ2-3, with 8 bases that match TRBD1. The J segment lost 2 bases and the V segment lost 2 bases, leaving 6 bases of the junction unmatched. The CDR3 length is 16 residues. Germline V gives CDR1 SNHLY, CDR2 FYNNEI. CDR3 bases: TGTGCCAGCAGTGAACGATGGGACAGGACCACAGATACGCAGTATTTT. It specifies CASSERWDRTTDTQYF. The entire variable domain, with the rest obtained from reference TRBV2 and TRBJ2-3, is as follows: EPEVTQTPSHQVTQMGQEVILRCVPISNHLYFYWYRQILGQKVEFLVSFYNNEISEKSEIFDDQFSVERPDGSNFTLKIRSTKLEDSAMYFCASSERWDRTTDTQYFGPGTRLTVL.

The V gene is TRBV14, the J gene TRBJ1-2, with TRBD1 matching 8 bases. Trimming at V came to 4 bases and at J to 4 bases, leaving 2 bases not matched to a gene. This CDR3 comprises 13 residues. Germline CDR1 and CDR2: SGHDN and FVKESK. CDR3 coding DNA: TGTGCCAGCAGCCCGGGACAGGCCTATGGCTACACCTTC. Translating gives CASSPGQAYGYTF.

This clonotype was counted between two and nine times. The V and J genes are TRBV19 and TRBJ1-2; 10 bases agree with TRBD1. Unmatched junction bases numbered 12, after V lost 9 bases and J lost 5 bases. Germline CDR1 reads LNHDA; CDR2 reads SQIVND (reference sequence). The CDR3 runs to 15 residues. CDR3 residues: CASIGPGQGLYGYTF. In nucleotides, the CDR3 is TGTGCCAGCATTGGACCGGGACAGGGGTTGTATGGCTACACCTTC. The full variable domain, completed using reference TRBV19 and TRBJ1-2, is DGGITQSPKYLFRKEGQNVTLSCEQNLNHDAMYWYRQDPGQGLRLIYYSQIVNDFQKGDIAEGYSVSREKKESFPLTVTSAQKNPTAFYLCASIGPGQGLYGYTFGSGTRLTVV.

J is TRBJ1-4 and V is TRBV7-2; D unclear. CDR3 length equals 14 residues. Germline V gene lookup returns CDR1 SGHTA and CDR2 FQGNSA. V was clipped by 1 base and J by 4 bases, with 7 bases between them. The CDR3 reads CASSLVGFNEKLFF. The CDR3 DNA reads as TGTGCCAGCAGCTTAGTAGGGTTTAATGAAAAACTGTTTTTT.

V usage is TRBV7-2 and J usage is TRBJ2-4; 11 bases match TRBD2. The CDR3 is made up of 17 amino acids. V lost 0 bases, J lost 9 bases, and 10 bases stayed unmatched. Per germline, CDR1 SGHTA and CDR2 FQGNSA. The CDR3 bases are TGTGCCAGCAGCTTAGCCTATAGCGGGGGGGCCTTTAGCATTCAGTACTTC. It yields the protein CASSLAYSGGAFSIQYF.

The rearrangement links TRBV7-2 to TRBJ2-7, with 13 positions matching TRBD2. Germline V gene data show CDR1 as SGHTA and CDR2 as FQGNSA. The CDR3 sequence is 15 residues long. Trimming took 4 bases from V and 4 from J; bases not matched to a gene: 4. CDR3: CASSSWTSGSYEQYF. The DNA of the CDR3 is TGTGCCAGCAGCTCGTGGACTAGCGGGAGTTACGAGCAGTACTTC.

V is TRBV7-2 and J is TRBJ1-1, with a weak D call TRBD1 (5 bases). Germline loops: CDR1 SGHTA, CDR2 FQGNSA. The CDR3 loop spans 13 amino acids. The V gene lost 5 bases and the J gene lost 6 bases, with 13 bases spanning the gap. The CDR3 region has the DNA TGTGCCAGCAGCCTCTCCAGGGTTTCTGAAGCTTTCTTT. Translation gives CASSLSRVSEAFF.

This clonotype appeared a few times. The J gene is TRBJ1-2, the V gene TRBV27; D gene unclear. Germline lookup yields CDR1 MNHEY and CDR2 SMNVEV (reference sequence). This CDR3 has 11 residues. Deletions cut 6 bases from V and 1 base from J, with 3 bases between. The CDR3 spells CASRDNYGYTF. Here the CDR3 DNA reads TGTGCCAGCAGGGATAACTATGGCTACACCTTC.

This clonotype was seen only once. The chain has TRBV5-1 and TRBJ2-3; D gene uncertain. CDR1 and CDR2 from the germline V gene are SGHRS and YFSETQ. Between the trimmed V and J ends, which lost 1 base and 0 bases, there was a span of 9 bases. CDR3 length: 15 residues. The CDR3 DNA sequence: TGCGCCAGCAGCTTGAACCCGGGCAGCACAGATACGCAGTATTTT. This sequence encodes CASSLNPGSTDTQYF.

The gene calls are TRBV19 and TRBJ1-5; D not resolved. Trimming removed 3 bases at V and 0 bases at J, with 9 bases between. CDR1 LNHDA and CDR2 SQIVND come from the germline V gene (reference sequence). This CDR3 has 15 amino acids. The CDR3 DNA reads TGTGCCAGTAGTATCGGTCCTTATAGCAATCAGCCCCAGCATTTT. It translates to CASSIGPYSNQPQHF.

The gene calls are TRBV7-9 and TRBJ1-1; the D gene is possibly TRBD1 (6 bases). Looked up from germline, CDR1 is SEHNR and CDR2 is FQNEAQ (reference sequence). V gave up 3 bases and J gave up 4 bases, with 12 bases separating them. CDR3 size: 14 residues. As DNA, the CDR3 is TGTGCCAGCAGCTTCGAGGGGGTTGGCACTGAAGCTTTCTTT. It codes for CASSFEGVGTEAFF.

The chain combines TRBV11-2 with TRBJ1-2, with no clear D. V lost 0 bases and J 2 bases, leaving 7 bases between the germline ends. CDR3 size: 14 residues. The germline V gene has CDR1 SGHAT and CDR2 FQNNGV. The CDR3 protein is CASSLDSLNYGYTF. CDR3 DNA: TGTGCCAGCAGCTTAGACAGTTTAAACTATGGCTACACCTTC.

The gene calls are TRBV19 and TRBJ1-2; 7 nucleotides match TRBD1. The germline V gene has CDR1 LNHDA and CDR2 SQIVND (reference sequence). With 4 bases clipped from V and 8 bases from J, the junction kept 10 bases outside the gene matches. The CDR3 length is 14 residues. The DNA of the CDR3 is TGTGCCAGTAGTACAACTAACAGGGGAAGAGGCTACACCTTC. The encoded protein is CASSTTNRGRGYTF.

This clonotype has a single count. This sequence joins TRBV7-2 and TRBJ1-6; TRBD1 might be the D (5 bases). Germline CDR1 and CDR2: SGHTA and FQGNSA. CDR3 length equals 14 residues. Trimming removed 3 bases from V and 5 bases from J, with 8 bases in between. Here the CDR3 DNA reads TGTGCCAGCAGCTTGGGGACGGATAATTCACCCCTCCACTTT. As protein: CASSLGTDNSPLHF.

This clonotype showed up just a few times. The rearrangement joins TRBV20-1 to TRBJ2-5; 10 nucleotides line up with TRBD2. With 7 bases clipped from V and 3 bases from J, the junction kept 5 bases outside the gene matches. The CDR3 is 13 amino acids. Germline loops: CDR1 DFQATT, CDR2 SNEGSKA (reference sequence). The CDR3 here is CSVPLAGKETQYF. The CDR3 DNA follows: TGCAGTGTTCCACTAGCGGGGAAAGAGACCCAGTACTTC.

Points on this clonotype: A junction boundary mismatches the germline segment, possibly from a read error. V and J are TRBV6-1 and TRBJ2-5; TRBD2 might be the D (5 bases). Germline loops: CDR1 MNHNS, CDR2 SASEGT. The CDR3 runs 16 residues. CDR3 nucleotide sequence: TGTGCCAGCAGTAAAGCCGTGGCGGGCCCTCAAGAGACCCAGTACTTC. It is translated as CASSKAVAGPQETQYF.

The V call is TRBV19, the J call TRBJ2-5; TRBD1 aligns across 10 bases. Germline V gene sequence: CDR1 LNHDA, CDR2 SQIVND (reference sequence). V lost 9 bases, J lost 5 bases, and 6 bases stayed unmatched. This CDR3 has 13 amino acids. The CDR3 loop is CASRDRGSETQYF. As DNA, the CDR3 is TGTGCCAGCCGGGACAGGGGAAGCGAGACCCAGTACTTC.

This sequence joins TRBV2 and TRBJ2-5, with TRBD2 as a possible D gene (5 bases). Germline V gene lookup returns CDR1 SNHLY and CDR2 FYNNEI. There are 14 residues in the CDR3. V gave up 3 bases and J gave up 4 bases, with 12 bases separating them. CDR3 sequence (DNA): TGTGCCAGCAGTGAGGCGAGGGTCTTAGAGACCCAGTACTTC. Its protein is CASSEARVLETQYF.

This clonotype occurred once. The V and J genes are TRBV15 and TRBJ2-5, with 9 positions matching TRBD2. This CDR3 is 19 amino acids long. Germline V gives CDR1 LNHNV, CDR2 YYDKDF (reference sequence). V dropped 0 bases and J dropped 5; count of bases not matched to a gene: 16. CDR3 coding DNA: TGTGCCACCAGCAGAGATGGCGTTAATCGCGGGGGGGCCGGGGAGACCCAGTACTTC. It specifies CATSRDGVNRGGAGETQYF.

V gene TRBV4-1 combines with J gene TRBJ1-3; D is possibly TRBD1 (5 bases). This CDR3 is built from 19 residues. CDR1 is MGHRA and CDR2 is YSYEKL in the germline V gene. The V end lost 0 bases, the J end lost 0 bases, and 18 bases lay between the germline ends. CDR3 coding DNA: TGCGCCAGCAGCCAAGATCGGGGGTCGGCAGCCCGCTCTGGAAACACCATATATTTT. Translation: CASSQDRGSAARSGNTIYF.

This clonotype was seen only once. The CDR3 DNA follows: TGTGCCAGCAGCGTAGATTCGAGGGGCAATGAGCAGTTCTTC. Its protein product is CASSVDSRGNEQFF. This rearrangement joins TRBV9 to TRBJ2-1; the D gene could be TRBD1 or TRBD2 (5 bases each). Trimming pared 0 bases from V and 6 bases from J, leaving 10 bases between. The CDR3 has 14 residues. CDR1 is SGDLS, CDR2 YYNGEE, per germline.

J is TRBJ1-2 and V is TRBV6-1, with TRBD1 matching over 7 bases. V lost 5 bases, J lost 0 bases, and 12 bases stayed unmatched. The CDR3 is 17 residues long. CDR1 and CDR2 from the germline V gene are MNHNS and SASEGT. CDR3 loop: CASSPGQYPPANYGYTF. CDR3 coding DNA: TGTGCCAGCAGTCCGGGACAGTACCCTCCAGCTAACTATGGCTACACCTTC.

The CDR3 coding sequence is TGTGCCAGCAGCTTGGGGACGACCTACGAGCAGTACTTC. Translated: CASSLGTTYEQYF. V gene TRBV7-3 combines with J gene TRBJ2-7; D possibly uses TRBD1 or TRBD2 (5 bases each). The CDR3 runs to 13 residues. Germline CDR1 is SGHTA and CDR2 is FQGTGA. Trimming pared 3 bases from V and 2 bases from J, leaving 8 bases between.

In this sample, this clonotype turned up a few times. This chain uses TRBV27 with TRBJ1-6; the D is unclear. The germline V and J ends were trimmed by 6 bases and 0 bases, with 9 bases remaining between them. The CDR3 is made up of 15 amino acids. Germline V CDR1 and CDR2: MNHEY, SMNVEV (reference sequence). CDR3 in amino acids: CASRAPVSYNSPLHF. The CDR3 DNA follows: TGTGCCAGCAGAGCCCCGGTCTCCTATAATTCACCCCTCCACTTT.